These 20 T cell receptor beta chains came from one sample sequenced in a study of Graves' ophthalmopathy and Graves' hyperthyroidism. Scientists amplified the TCR beta CDR3 regions from RNA transcripts. An initial RT-PCR round employing HTBI primers preceded a second-round multiplex PCR. TCRdb reprocessed the multiplex PCR reads with MiXCR, giving one entry per CDR3 protein. The repertoire holds about 700,000 distinct CDR3 sequences, with just over 40% as singletons. Sequencing input: peripheral blood. These receptors all stem from an adult man with Graves' ophthalmopathy.

This clonotype has at least ten counts. An end of the junction differs from the germline gene, which may be a read error. The chain is built from TRBV10-3 and TRBJ1-6; D perhaps matches TRBD1 (5 bases). The CDR3 runs to 15 residues. Germline V gene lookup returns CDR1 ENHRY and CDR2 SYGVKD. The CDR3 nucleotides are TGTGCCAGCAGTGAGACCCGTCCAGGGAGATCACCCCTCCACTTT. This gives the protein CASSETRPGRSPLHF.

This clonotype came up a few times. The rearrangement uses TRBV12-3 or TRBV12-4 and TRBJ1-5; no clear D gene. The CDR3 has 14 residues. The V and J ends lost 5 bases and 5 bases respectively, with 13 bases between them. In nucleotides, the CDR3 is TGTGCCAGCAGTATTCGACGTTTGGATCAGCCCCAGCATTTT. The encoded protein is CASSIRRLDQPQHF.

This clonotype was counted ten times or more. The J gene is TRBJ2-7, the V gene TRBV11-1; D possibly uses TRBD1 or TRBD2 (5 bases each). Germline V CDR1 and CDR2: SGHAT, FQDESV (reference sequence). This CDR3 contains 15 residues. The V end lost 1 base, the J end lost 2 bases, and 12 bases lay between the germline ends. The CDR3 sequence: CASSLVGTGPYEQYF. CDR3 nucleotides: TGTGCCAGCAGCTTAGTCGGGACCGGACCCTACGAGCAGTACTTC. Variable domain in full (rest from reference TRBV11-1 and TRBJ2-7): EAEVAQSPRYKITEKSQAVAFWCDPISGHATLYWYRQILGQGPELLVQFQDESVVDDSQLPKDRFSAERLKGVDSTLKIQPAELGDSAMYLCASSLVGTGPYEQYFGPGTRLTVT.

The chain links TRBV9 to TRBJ1-3; D remains unclear. Looked up from germline, CDR1 is SGDLS and CDR2 is YYNGEE. V was clipped by 0 bases and J by 0 bases, with 4 bases between them. The CDR3 totals 14 residues. The DNA of the CDR3 is TGTGCCAGCAGCGTAGGCTTCTCTGGAAACACCATATATTTT. It yields the protein CASSVGFSGNTIYF. Combining the CDR3 with reference TRBV9 and TRBJ1-3 gives the whole variable domain DSGVTQTPKHLITATGQRVTLRCSPRSGDLSVYWYQQSLDQGLQFLIQYYNGEERAKGNILERFSAQQFPDLHSELNLSSLELGDSALYFCASSVGFSGNTIYFGEGSWLTVV.

J is TRBJ1-4 and V is TRBV4-3; TRBD1 agrees at 12 bases. This CDR3 region has 16 residues. CDR1 is LGHNA, CDR2 YSLEER, per germline. The trim removed 0 bases at V and 7 bases at J, leaving 3 bases unmatched. The CDR3 loop reads CASSQDRDRGLEKLFF. The CDR3 DNA follows: TGCGCCAGCAGCCAAGATCGGGACAGGGGGCTTGAAAAACTGTTTTTT.

The chain links TRBV10-3 to TRBJ1-6; 8 nucleotides align to TRBD1. With 11 bases clipped from V and 9 bases from J, the junction kept 6 bases outside the gene matches. This CDR3 spans 12 amino acids. The germline CDR1 and CDR2 sequences are ENHRY and SYGVKD. Here the CDR3 reads CAPQGGSSPLHF. The CDR3 nucleotides read TGTGCCCCACAGGGGGGGAGTTCACCCCTCCACTTT.

Of note for this clonotype: It is likely a read error, because the conserved phenylalanine at the end of the CDR3 is missing. The V gene is TRBV10-3, the J gene TRBJ1-1; a possible D gene is TRBD1 (6 bases). Germline assignment: CDR1 ENHRY and CDR2 SYGVKD. The CDR3 loop spans 12 amino acids. Trimming stripped 11 bases from V and 3 bases from J, with 13 bases between. CDR3 in DNA: TGTGCCTCGACAGGAGACGACACTGAAGCTTTCCTT. Amino acid sequence: CASTGDDTEAFL.

This clonotype was detected a few times. The chain combines TRBV6-1 with TRBJ1-5; TRBD1 is a possible D gene (6 bases). The CDR3 spans 15 residues. Trimming removed 1 base from V and 5 bases from J, with 12 bases in between. Germline V lookup: CDR1 MNHNS, CDR2 SASEGT. The CDR3 here is CASSEVWQGYQPQHF. The CDR3 nucleotides are TGTGCCAGCAGTGAAGTATGGCAGGGGTATCAGCCCCAGCATTTT.

This clonotype was detected many times. The gene calls are TRBV11-3 and TRBJ2-6; D is unresolved. V was cut by 4 bases and J by 2 bases, with 15 bases left in between. The CDR3 has 17 amino acids. In germline, CDR1 is SGHNT, CDR2 YENEEA. DNA of the CDR3: TGTGCCAGCAGCTCGAGGCTCGGCCCCCCTGGGGCCAACGTCCTGACTTTC. Residues: CASSSRLGPPGANVLTF.

This chain links TRBV25-1 with TRBJ2-7; 10 bases map to TRBD2. The CDR3 sequence is 15 residues long. CDR1 and CDR2 (germline): MGHDK, SYGVNS. The V segment lost 6 bases and the J segment 7 bases; nucleotides outside the gene matches: 12. The CDR3 is CASRLAGGSYNEQYF. The CDR3 bases are TGTGCCAGCAGATTAGCGGGAGGATCCTACAATGAGCAGTACTTC.

The chain links TRBV5-1 to TRBJ2-7; D is possibly TRBD2 (6 bases). The CDR3 runs to 15 residues. Germline CDR1 is SGHRS and CDR2 is YFSETQ. V lost 1 base, J lost 4 bases, and 15 bases lay in between. CDR3 protein: CASSLSPGRMYEQYF. The CDR3 coding sequence is TGCGCCAGCAGCTTGTCCCCGGGGAGGATGTACGAGCAGTACTTC.

There are many counts of this clonotype. The chain is built from TRBV19 and TRBJ1-2, with 7 bases identical to TRBD1. Unmatched junction bases numbered 2, after V lost 4 bases and J lost 3 bases. The CDR3 is made up of 13 amino acids. The germline V gene encodes CDR1 LNHDA and CDR2 SQIVND (reference sequence). The CDR3 DNA reads as TGTGCCAGTAGTACTGGACAGGACTATGGCTACACCTTC. Residues: CASSTGQDYGYTF.

This clonotype was observed a handful of times. This chain uses TRBV4-2 with TRBJ1-2; D not resolved. The V end was cut by 1 base, the J end by 5 bases, with 14 bases between. This CDR3 region has 15 residues. Germline assignment: CDR1 LGHNA and CDR2 YNFKEQ. The CDR3 loop reads CASSQGGYGLYGYTF. In DNA form, the CDR3 reads TGTGCCAGCAGCCAAGGGGGATATGGGTTATATGGCTACACCTTC.

V and J are TRBV4-3 and TRBJ1-4; 7 bases align to TRBD1. V shed 2 bases, J shed 2 bases, and the junction held 2 bases outside the gene matches. Germline CDR1 and CDR2: LGHNA and YSLEER. The CDR3 has 15 amino acids. This CDR3 is CASSQQGQTNEKLFF. The CDR3 nucleotides are TGCGCCAGCAGCCAACAGGGACAGACTAATGAAAAACTGTTTTTT.

This clonotype was detected only once. A clone one base away is much larger, so this may be a read error. The rearrangement uses TRBV3-1 and TRBJ1-1; perhaps TRBD1 as D (6 bases). Trimming shortened V by 6 bases and J by 8 bases, and 16 bases separated the two germline ends. The CDR3 has 13 amino acids. The germline gives CDR1 LGHDT, CDR2 YNNKEL (reference sequence). CDR3 DNA: TGTGCCAGCAGTCCCAGAGGGGGGGTAGAAGCTTTCTTT. This gives the protein CASSPRGGVEAFF.

This clonotype was seen at least ten times. The J gene is TRBJ1-1, the V gene TRBV29-1; D is undetermined. Trimming took off 6 bases at V and 2 bases at J, with 13 bases between the two ends. Germline lookup yields CDR1 SQVTM and CDR2 ANQGSEA. The CDR3 spans 13 residues. The CDR3 spells CSVDWGYNTEAFF. The CDR3 region has the DNA TGCAGCGTCGACTGGGGATACAACACTGAAGCTTTCTTT.

A remark on this clonotype: The junction differs from germline at one of its ends, possibly a read error. The J gene is TRBJ2-5, the V gene TRBV7-9; 7 nucleotides align to TRBD2. Germline V CDR1 and CDR2: SEHNR, FQNEAQ (reference sequence). CDR3 length equals 17 residues. In nucleotides, the CDR3 is TGTACCAGCAGCGATAGCGGGCGAGGGAGTTTGCAAGAGACCCAGTACTTC. Encoded protein: CTSSDSGRGSLQETQYF.

In this sample, this clonotype turned up many times. The chain joins TRBV7-6 to TRBJ1-6, with D tentatively TRBD1 (6 bases). This CDR3 comprises 15 residues. Germline-derived CDR1 and CDR2 are SGHVS and FNYEAQ. With 2 bases removed from V and 5 bases from J, the gap between germline ends came to 10 bases. DNA for the CDR3: TGTGCCAGCAGCTTACTCGCAGGGGATAATTCACCCCTCCACTTT. Translating gives CASSLLAGDNSPLHF.

Worth noting for this clonotype: A read error may account for a junction end that differs from germline. V and J are TRBV20-1 and TRBJ2-7, with D perhaps matching TRBD2 (5 bases). This CDR3 comprises 13 residues. Germline V lookup: CDR1 DFQATT, CDR2 SNEGSKA (reference sequence). The CDR3: CSASHRSTGELYF. CDR3 nucleotide sequence: TGCAGTGCTAGCCATAGGAGCACCGGGGAGCTGTACTTC.

This clonotype was detected once. The rearrangement links TRBV13 to TRBJ1-1, with D tentatively TRBD1 (5 bases). V was cut by 11 bases and J by 6 bases, with 25 bases left in between. The CDR3 extends over 15 amino acids. Germline assignment: CDR1 PRHDT and CDR2 FYEKMQ (reference sequence). CDR3 DNA sequence: TGTGCCTGGAGCTTCACGGGGGGGGTAGGGGCTGAAGCTTTCTTT. Residues: CAWSFTGGVGAEAFF.